This entry lists 21 T cell receptor beta chains sequenced from one sample in a study of follicular helper T cells after annual influenza vaccination. Profiling relied on immunoSEQ multiplex PCR, and the TCRdb table lists in-frame clones only, not all of them. The table has approximately 30,000 clones, 80% to 90% seen once; the top ten hold around 1.2%. The time point: 2014-2015 season, pre-vaccination. The sample here was CXCR5+ CD38- circulating T follicular helper cells from blood, taken on the day of influenza vaccination. This sample's subset: circulating Tfh, non-naive CD4+CXCR5+PD-1+ (ICOS+CD38+ or ICOS-CD38-). These TCRs come from an adult who received the influenza vaccine.

The rearrangement links TRBV4-1 to TRBJ2-7; 8 nucleotides line up with TRBD2. Germline trimming cut 0 bases from V and 3 bases from J; bases unmatched to any gene: 7. This CDR3 has 16 amino acids. CDR1 and CDR2 from the germline V gene are MGHRA and YSYEKL. The CDR3 protein is CASSQEETSVFYEQYF. DNA for the CDR3: TGCGCCAGCAGCCAAGAAGAGACTAGCGTGTTCTACGAGCAGTACTTC.

The chain combines TRBV11-2 with TRBJ1-1; 8 bases are shared with TRBD1. The V and J ends lost 5 bases and 1 base, in that order; junction bases with no gene match: 3. In germline, CDR1 is SGHAT, CDR2 FQNNGV. There are 14 residues in the CDR3. CDR3 residues: CASSLQGANTEAFF. CDR3 coding DNA: TGTGCCAGCAGCCTTCAGGGGGCGAACACTGAAGCTTTCTTT.

This clone was seen a few times. The genes are TRBV19 and TRBJ2-7, with D maybe TRBD2 (6 bases). Trimming left V 3 bases short and J 3 bases short, with 9 bases between. Germline assignment: CDR1 LNHDA and CDR2 SQIVND (reference sequence). This CDR3 has 13 amino acids. The CDR3 DNA reads TGTGCCAGTAGTATGGGACTCGGCTACGAGCAGTACTTC. Amino acid sequence: CASSMGLGYEQYF.

The table lists this clone with a count of one. This sequence joins TRBV4-1 and TRBJ1-2; tentatively, D is TRBD1 (5 bases). The V end was cut by 2 bases, the J end by 5 bases, with 21 bases between. Germline lookup yields CDR1 MGHRA and CDR2 YSYEKL. The CDR3 covers 17 residues. The CDR3 here is CASSQPPGLQGSYGYTF. The CDR3 DNA reads TGCGCCAGCAGCCAACCCCCAGGATTGCAGGGTTCTTATGGCTACACCTTC.

The chain has TRBV14 and TRBJ2-3, with TRBD1 matching over 7 bases. J lost 4 bases, V lost 6 bases, and 10 bases had no gene match. Germline V gene data show CDR1 as SGHDN and CDR2 as FVKESK. This CDR3 is 15 amino acids long. The CDR3 nucleotides are TGTGCCAGCAGACGGGACAGCGAGGACCCAGATACGCAGTATTTT. Translation: CASRRDSEDPDTQYF.

The rearrangement joins TRBV5-1 to TRBJ2-1, with 12 bases matching TRBD2. V lost 1 base and J lost 7; bases outside the gene matches: 6. Germline assignment: CDR1 SGHRS and CDR2 YFSETQ. This CDR3 is 16 amino acids long. Here the CDR3 reads CASSLMPSGGGNEQFF. CDR3 sequence (DNA): TGCGCCAGCAGCTTGATGCCTAGCGGGGGGGGAAATGAGCAGTTCTTC. Drawing the rest from reference TRBV5-1 and TRBJ2-1, the complete variable domain is KAGVTQTPRYLIKTRGQQVTLSCSPISGHRSVSWYQQTPGQGLQFLFEYFSETQRNKGNFPGRFSGRQFSNSRSEMNVSTLELGDSALYLCASSLMPSGGGNEQFFGPGTRLTVL.

The chain employs TRBV6-1 and TRBJ2-1; D unclear. The CDR3 length is 11 residues. Between the trimmed V and J ends, which lost 3 bases and 10 bases, there was a span of 7 bases. Germline V gene lookup returns CDR1 MNHNS and CDR2 SASEGT. CDR3: CASSDYQEQFF. Here the CDR3 DNA reads TGTGCCAGCAGTGACTATCAAGAGCAGTTCTTC.

V and J are TRBV5-5 and TRBJ1-6, with a tentative D call TRBD1 (5 bases). The germline V gene encodes CDR1 SGHKS and CDR2 YYEKEE (reference sequence). CDR3 size: 13 residues. The V end was cut by 4 bases, the J end by 7 bases, with 9 bases between. The CDR3 is CASSRQLNSPLHF. The CDR3 DNA follows: TGTGCCAGCAGCCGACAGTTGAATTCACCCCTCCACTTT.

The gene calls are TRBV7-9 and TRBJ1-1, with no clear D. Germline CDR1 reads SEHNR; CDR2 reads FQNEAQ (reference sequence). The CDR3 runs to 14 residues. V lost 2 bases and J 1 base, leaving 8 bases between the germline ends. CDR3 in DNA: TGTGCCAGCAGCTTACAAGCAGGGAACACTGAAGCTTTCTTT. Translated: CASSLQAGNTEAFF.

The DNA for the CDR3 is TGCGCCAGCAGCTACGACAGGGAAGATAACGAGCAGTACTTC. Protein: CASSYDREDNEQYF. The V and J genes are TRBV5-1 and TRBJ2-7; 7 bases map to TRBD1. The CDR3 loop spans 14 amino acids. With 3 bases clipped from V and 5 bases from J, the junction kept 8 bases outside the gene matches. CDR1 SGHRS and CDR2 YFSETQ come from the germline V gene.

The chain employs TRBV23-1 and TRBJ1-5; D unclear. TRBV23-1 is annotated as an ORF whose role is uncertain. This CDR3 comprises 13 residues. V dropped 5 bases and J dropped 5 bases, with 10 bases sitting between them. CDR3 bases: TGCGCCAGCAGTAAGAGGTGGGATCAGCCCCAGCATTTT. This gives the protein CASSKRWDQPQHF.

This clone came up a few times. The V gene is TRBV10-3, the J gene TRBJ1-2; 8 bases map to TRBD1. The CDR3 contains 15 residues. V gave up 7 bases and J gave up 0 bases; unmatched junction bases: 7. CDR1 ENHRY and CDR2 SYGVKD come from the germline V gene. CDR3 DNA sequence: TGTGCCATCACCCAGGACAGGGCGTCTAACTATGGCTACACCTTC. It is translated as CAITQDRASNYGYTF.

V is TRBV18 and J is TRBJ1-3, with 8 nucleotides matching TRBD1. Germline V gives CDR1 KGHSH, CDR2 LQKENI. Trimming at V came to 3 bases and at J to 9 bases, leaving 16 bases not matched to a gene. The CDR3 runs to 17 residues. The CDR3 region is CASSPGDRSLSGGTIYF. In nucleotides, the CDR3 is TGTGCCAGCTCACCGGGGGACAGGTCCCTTTCTGGGGGCACCATATATTTT.

This clone showed up just a few times. This chain uses TRBV27 with TRBJ1-6; D gene unclear. Germline V gene data show CDR1 as MNHEY and CDR2 as SMNVEV (reference sequence). Trimming took off 2 bases at V and 0 bases at J, with 11 bases between the two ends. This CDR3 region has 17 residues. The DNA for the CDR3 is TGTGCCAGCAGTTTAGAGCGGCCGAGCTCCTATAATTCACCCCTCCACTTT. Its protein product is CASSLERPSSYNSPLHF.

A word on this clone: Other DNA sequences in the sample encode the same CDR3. The chain carries TRBV7-9 and TRBJ1-1; D unclear. The ends were cut back, 0 bases at V and 1 base at J, with 9 bases in the middle. In germline, CDR1 is SEHNR, CDR2 FQNEAQ (reference sequence). There are 15 residues in the CDR3. Here the CDR3 reads CASSLAGAGNTEAFF. DNA of the CDR3: TGTGCCAGCAGCTTAGCTGGAGCGGGGAACACTGAAGCTTTCTTT.

The chain joins TRBV21-1 to TRBJ2-7; TRBD2, the table's D call, lacks a check against the DNA. TRBV21-1 is a documented pseudogene. This CDR3 is 17 amino acids long. The CDR3 sequence is CASSKEKRTGKGYEQYF. Written as DNA, the CDR3 is TGTGCCAGCAGCAAAGAAAAAAGGACGGGGAAGGGCTACGAGCAGTACTTC.

Regarding this clone: Distinct nucleotide sequences in the sample also encode this CDR3. The rearrangement joins TRBV19 to TRBJ1-1; no clear D gene. Germline lookup yields CDR1 LNHDA and CDR2 SQIVND (reference sequence). The CDR3 loop spans 13 amino acids. Between the trimmed V and J ends, which lost 3 bases and 1 base, there was a span of 6 bases. The CDR3 loop reads CASSIEQNTEAFF. CDR3 bases: TGTGCCAGTAGTATTGAACAGAACACTGAAGCTTTCTTT.

The chain employs TRBV10-2 and TRBJ2-3; 14 bases fit TRBD2. CDR3 size: 18 residues. V shed 4 bases, J shed 3 bases, and the junction held 9 bases outside the gene matches. Germline V gene lookup returns CDR1 WSHSY and CDR2 SAAADI. The CDR3 here is CASSATSGGASLTDTQYF. The CDR3 DNA follows: TGCGCCAGCAGTGCGACTAGCGGGGGGGCGTCTTTAACAGATACGCAGTATTTT.

This clone was found a few times. This chain links TRBV5-6 with TRBJ1-4, with 7 bases that match TRBD1. J was trimmed by 8 bases and V by 3 bases; bases with no gene match: 7. Germline CDR1 SGHDT, CDR2 YYEEEE. The CDR3 is 14 amino acids. The CDR3 bases are TGTGCCAGCAGCTACGGGACAGTAATAGAAAAACTGTTTTTT. Amino acid sequence: CASSYGTVIEKLFF.

The chain recombines TRBV7-6 with TRBJ2-7; no definite D call. CDR1 SGHVS and CDR2 FNYEAQ come from the germline V gene. The CDR3 loop spans 13 amino acids. Between the trimmed V and J ends, which lost 0 bases and 2 bases, there was a span of 5 bases. CDR3 residues: CASSLAAPYEQYF. The CDR3 DNA reads as TGTGCCAGCAGCTTAGCCGCGCCCTACGAGCAGTACTTC.

This chain links TRBV11-2 with TRBJ2-1, with 10 nucleotides matching TRBD2. CDR1 is SGHAT, CDR2 FQNNGV, per germline. CDR3 length: 16 amino acids. J was trimmed by 4 bases and V by 6 bases; bases with no gene match: 9. CDR3 sequence: CASSLTIAGGYNEQFF. In DNA, the CDR3 is TGTGCCAGCAGTCTCACGATAGCGGGGGGATACAATGAGCAGTTCTTC.